This T cell receptor beta chain was recorded in a study of early T cells in non-severe SARS-CoV-2 infection. Study-wide points: Matching against VDJdb likely underestimated virus-specific expansions, favoring anti-spike CD8.

Unique molecular identifiers (one per individual cDNA molecule) were attached. TCRdb re-called the 5' RACE reads through MiXCR, storing one row per CDR3 protein. The data hold around 63,000 distinct CDR3 sequences, with 10% observed a single time. V was shortened by 5 bases and J by 3 bases, with 11 bases between the two germline ends. The germline gives CDR1 MDHEN, CDR2 SYDVKM. The CDR3 consists of 14 residues. This clonotype occurred a few times. What it recognizes is unknown. Specimen: whole blood, collected at baseline. This TCR came from an adult who was a healthcare worker with PCR-confirmed SARS-CoV-2 infection or an uninfected control (not recorded which). The V and J genes are TRBV28 and TRBJ1-3; D unclear. CDR3 coding DNA: TGTGCCAGCAGTCGATATGGGGATGGAAACACCATATATTTT. This encodes CASSRYGDGNTIYF.